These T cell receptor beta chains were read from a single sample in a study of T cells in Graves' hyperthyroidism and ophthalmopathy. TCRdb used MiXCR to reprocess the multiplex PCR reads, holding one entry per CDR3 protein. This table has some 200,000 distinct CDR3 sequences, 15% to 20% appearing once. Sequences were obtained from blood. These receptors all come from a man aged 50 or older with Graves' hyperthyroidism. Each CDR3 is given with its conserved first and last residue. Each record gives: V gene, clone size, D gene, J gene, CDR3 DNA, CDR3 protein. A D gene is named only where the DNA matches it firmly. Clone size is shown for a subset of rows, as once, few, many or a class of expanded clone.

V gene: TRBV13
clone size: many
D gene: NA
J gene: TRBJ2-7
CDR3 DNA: TGTGCCAGCAGCTTAGTTCAATCGGGGGAGCAGTACTTC
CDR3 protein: CASSLVQSGEQYF

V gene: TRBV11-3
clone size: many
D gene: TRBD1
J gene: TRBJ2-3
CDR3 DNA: TGTGCCAGCAGCACACACAGGGGTAGCACAGATACGCAGTATTTT
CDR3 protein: CASSTHRGSTDTQYF

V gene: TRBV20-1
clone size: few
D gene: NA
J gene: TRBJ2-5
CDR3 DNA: TGCAGTGCTAGAGATATTTCCCGGCAGGTCCAAGAGACCCAGTACTTC
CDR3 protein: CSARDISRQVQETQYF

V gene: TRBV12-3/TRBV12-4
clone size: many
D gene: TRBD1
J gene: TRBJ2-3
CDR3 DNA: TGTGCCAGCTCCTCTCCGGGACAGAGCACAGATACGCAGTATTTT
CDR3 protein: CASSSPGQSTDTQYF

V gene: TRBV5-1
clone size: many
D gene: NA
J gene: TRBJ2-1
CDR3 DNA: TGCGCCAGCAGCTTGGAGAGAAACGATGAGCAGTTCTTC
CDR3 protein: CASSLERNDEQFF

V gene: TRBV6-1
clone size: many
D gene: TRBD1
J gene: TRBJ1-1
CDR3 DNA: TGTGCCAGCAGCGGACAGGGGGCGGTCAACACTGAAGCTTTCTTT
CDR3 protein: CASSGQGAVNTEAFF

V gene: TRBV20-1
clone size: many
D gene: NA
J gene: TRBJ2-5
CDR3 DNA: TGCAGTGCTAGTCTATTAGCCCAAGAGACCCAGTACTTC
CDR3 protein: CSASLLAQETQYF

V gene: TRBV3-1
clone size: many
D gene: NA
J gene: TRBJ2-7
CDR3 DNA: TGTGCCAGCAGCCAAGAGAGGTGGCAGTACTTC
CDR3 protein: CASSQERWQYF

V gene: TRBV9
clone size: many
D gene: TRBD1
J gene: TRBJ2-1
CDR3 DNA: TGTGCCAGCAGCGTAGCCCAACAGGGGGTGGCTGAGCAGTTCTTC
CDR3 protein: CASSVAQQGVAEQFF

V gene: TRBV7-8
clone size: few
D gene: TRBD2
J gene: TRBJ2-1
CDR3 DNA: TGTGCCAGCAGCTTAGGGGGGGGGGGGGTCGACAATGAGCAGTTCTTC
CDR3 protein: CASSLGGGGVDNEQFF

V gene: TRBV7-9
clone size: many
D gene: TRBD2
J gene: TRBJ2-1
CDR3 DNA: TGTGCCAGCAGCTTAGCGGGAGGGCCAAACGTCGGGCAGTTCTTC
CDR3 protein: CASSLAGGPNVGQFF

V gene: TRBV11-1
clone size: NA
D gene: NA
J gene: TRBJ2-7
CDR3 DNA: TGTGCCAGCAACTTTGGAAAGGGGGCCTACGAGCAGTACTTC
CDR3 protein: CASNFGKGAYEQYF

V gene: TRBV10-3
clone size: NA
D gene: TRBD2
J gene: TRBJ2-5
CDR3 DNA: TGTGCCATCAGAGCGGGGTCCCAAGAGACCCAGTACTTC
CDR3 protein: CAIRAGSQETQYF

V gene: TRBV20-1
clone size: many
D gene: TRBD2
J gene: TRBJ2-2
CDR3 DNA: TGCAGTGCTAGTGCTGTGGGACTAGCGTCTTCCGGGGAGCTGTTTTTT
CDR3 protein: CSASAVGLASSGELFF

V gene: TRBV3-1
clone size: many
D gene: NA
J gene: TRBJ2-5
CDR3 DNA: TGTGCCAGCAGCCAAGTGTCGACTAGAGGGCAAGAGACCCAGTACTTC
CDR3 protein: CASSQVSTRGQETQYF

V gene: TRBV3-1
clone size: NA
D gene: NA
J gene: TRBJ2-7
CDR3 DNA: TGTGCCAGCAGCCCCCGGGACACCTACGAGCAGTACTTC
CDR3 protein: CASSPRDTYEQYF

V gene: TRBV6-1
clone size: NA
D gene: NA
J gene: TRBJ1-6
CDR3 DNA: TGTGCCAGCAGTAAACAGGATTCACCCCTCCACTTT
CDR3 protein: CASSKQDSPLHF

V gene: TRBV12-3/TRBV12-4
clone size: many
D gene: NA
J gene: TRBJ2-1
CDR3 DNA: TGTGCCAGCAGAACCAACGAGGGGACTGAGCAGTTCTTC
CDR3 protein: CASRTNEGTEQFF

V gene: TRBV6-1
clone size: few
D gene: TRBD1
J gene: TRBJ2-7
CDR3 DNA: TGTGCCAGCAGCCGGGGACAGCCTGACGAGCAGTACTTC
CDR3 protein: CASSRGQPDEQYF

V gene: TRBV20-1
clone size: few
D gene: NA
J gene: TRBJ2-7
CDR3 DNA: TGCAGTGCGGCGATGGGGGACTACGAGCAGTACTTC
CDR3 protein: CSAAMGDYEQYF

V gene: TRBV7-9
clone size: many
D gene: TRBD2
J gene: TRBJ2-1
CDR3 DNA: TGTGCCAGCAGCTCCGCGGCTAGCGGCCCCTACAATGAGCAGTTCTTC
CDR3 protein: CASSSAASGPYNEQFF

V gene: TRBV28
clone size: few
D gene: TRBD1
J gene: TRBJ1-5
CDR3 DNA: TGTGCCAGCAGTTTAGGGGGACAGGGGGTTCAGCCCCAGCATTTT
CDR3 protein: CASSLGGQGVQPQHF

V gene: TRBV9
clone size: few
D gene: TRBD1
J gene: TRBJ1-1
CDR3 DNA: TGTGCCAGCAGCTCCAGGGGGCGAGGGGAAGCTTTCTTT
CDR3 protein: CASSSRGRGEAFF

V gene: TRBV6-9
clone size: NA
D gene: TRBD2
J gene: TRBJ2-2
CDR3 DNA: TGTGCCAGCATTAGACTAGCGGGAGGGCCCGGATCAGGGGAGCTGTTTTTT
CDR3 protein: CASIRLAGGPGSGELFF

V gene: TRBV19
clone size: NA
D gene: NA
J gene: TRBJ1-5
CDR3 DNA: TGTGCCAGCCTCTTAGTGGCAGGGGCCGGTCAGCCCCAGCATTTT
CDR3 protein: CASLLVAGAGQPQHF

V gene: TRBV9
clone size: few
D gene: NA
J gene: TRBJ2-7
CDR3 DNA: TGTGCCAGCAGCGTAGATCACAGTTCGTACGAGCAGTACTTC
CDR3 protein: CASSVDHSSYEQYF

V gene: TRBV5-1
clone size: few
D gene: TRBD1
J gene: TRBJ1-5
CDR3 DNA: TGCGCCAGCAGCCTTCTTAGGGACAGGGGGCAACGTAGCAATCAGCCCCAGCATTTT
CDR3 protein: CASSLLRDRGQRSNQPQHF

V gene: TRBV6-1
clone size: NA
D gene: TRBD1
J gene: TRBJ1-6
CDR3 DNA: TGTGCCAGCAGTGGACAGGGGGCCCTCCTTGTGCCCCTCCACTTT
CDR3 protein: CASSGQGALLVPLHF

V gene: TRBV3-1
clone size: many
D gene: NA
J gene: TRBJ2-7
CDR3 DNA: TGTGCCAGCAGCCATATTGACAGCTACGAGCAGTACTTC
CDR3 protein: CASSHIDSYEQYF

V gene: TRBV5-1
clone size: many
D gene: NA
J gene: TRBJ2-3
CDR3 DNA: TGCGCCAGCAGCGAGTCGAGGGGGGGCACAGATACGCAGTATTTT
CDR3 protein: CASSESRGGTDTQYF

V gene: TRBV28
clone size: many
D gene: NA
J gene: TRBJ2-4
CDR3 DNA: TGTGCCAGCAGTGTCAGGGTGGCCAAAAACATTCAGTACTTC
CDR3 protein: CASSVRVAKNIQYF

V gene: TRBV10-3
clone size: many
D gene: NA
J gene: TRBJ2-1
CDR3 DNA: TGTGCCATGAGTAAGAAGTCGTTCTTC
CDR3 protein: CAMSKKSFF

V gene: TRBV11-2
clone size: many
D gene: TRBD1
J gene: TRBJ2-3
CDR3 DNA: TGTGCCAGCAGCTTTCGAAGGACAGGGGGCGCCGGGGATACGCAGTATTTT
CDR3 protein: CASSFRRTGGAGDTQYF

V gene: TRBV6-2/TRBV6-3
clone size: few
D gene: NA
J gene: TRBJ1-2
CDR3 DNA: TGTGCCAGCAGTTTTAACAGGGACTATGGCTACACCTTC
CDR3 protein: CASSFNRDYGYTF

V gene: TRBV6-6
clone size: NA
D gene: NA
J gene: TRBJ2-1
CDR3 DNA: TGTGCCAGCAGTTACTCGGGGTCCTACAATGAGCAGTTCTTC
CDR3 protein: CASSYSGSYNEQFF

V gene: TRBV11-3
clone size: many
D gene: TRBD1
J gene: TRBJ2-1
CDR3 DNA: TGTGCCAGCAGCTTCGCTAATGTCAGAGGACAGGGGACCTACACTGAGCAGTTCTTC
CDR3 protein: CASSFANVRGQGTYTEQFF

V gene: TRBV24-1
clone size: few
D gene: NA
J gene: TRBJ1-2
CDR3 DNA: TGTGCCACCAGTGATACCTGGGACCCCTATGGCTACACCTTC
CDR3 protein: CATSDTWDPYGYTF

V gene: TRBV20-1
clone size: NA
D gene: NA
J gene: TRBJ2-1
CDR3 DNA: TGCAGTGCTAGGGGCAGAGTGAACTACAATGAGCAGTTCTTC
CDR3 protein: CSARGRVNYNEQFF

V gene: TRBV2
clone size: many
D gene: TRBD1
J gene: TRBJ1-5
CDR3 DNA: TGTGCCAGCAGGGGGACAGGGGGCAATCAGCCCCAGCATTTT
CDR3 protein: CASRGTGGNQPQHF

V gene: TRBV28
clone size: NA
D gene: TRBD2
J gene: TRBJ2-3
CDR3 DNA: TGTGCCAGCGCCCCCGGAAATAGCGGGAGGGGAGATACGCAGTATTTT
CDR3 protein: CASAPGNSGRGDTQYF

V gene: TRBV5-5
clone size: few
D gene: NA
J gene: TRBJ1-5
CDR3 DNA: TGTGCCAGCAGCTTGCAAGCACAGAACAATCAGCCCCAGCATTTT
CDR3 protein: CASSLQAQNNQPQHF

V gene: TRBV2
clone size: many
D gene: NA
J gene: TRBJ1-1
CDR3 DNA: TGTGCCAGCAGAGCCGGGCTACTCGCTGAAGCTTTCTTT
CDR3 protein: CASRAGLLAEAFF

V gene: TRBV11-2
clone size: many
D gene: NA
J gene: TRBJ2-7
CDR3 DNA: TGTGCCAGCAGCTTTCTACGGACTCCCTACGAGCAGTACTTC
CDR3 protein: CASSFLRTPYEQYF